The 25 T cell receptor beta chains below come from one sample, sequenced in a study of blood T cell repertoires in COVID-19. TCRdb keeps only in-frame clones here, not all; method: immunoSEQ multiplex PCR. The repertoire holds about 180,000 clones, with 84% as singletons. Sequenced material: peripheral blood. The origin of the receptors is a human donor in a cohort sampled during active COVID-19.

The chain employs TRBV2 and TRBJ1-1; unclear D gene. V was pared by 3 bases and J by 0 bases, with 5 bases between. Germline V lookup: CDR1 SNHLY, CDR2 FYNNEI. The CDR3 has 13 amino acids. The CDR3 region is CASSESLNTEAFF. The CDR3 DNA sequence: TGTGCCAGCAGTGAGTCCTTGAACACTGAAGCTTTCTTT. Variable domain in full (rest from reference TRBV2 and TRBJ1-1): EPEVTQTPSHQVTQMGQEVILRCVPISNHLYFYWYRQILGQKVEFLVSFYNNEISEKSEIFDDQFSVERPDGSNFTLKIRSTKLEDSAMYFCASSESLNTEAFFGQGTRLTVV.

The genes are TRBV7-9 and TRBJ1-1, with D possibly matching TRBD1 (6 bases). CDR1 and CDR2 (germline): SEHNR, FQNEAQ (reference sequence). This CDR3 spans 12 amino acids. Trimming cost V 8 bases and J 0 bases, with 7 bases left between them. The CDR3 nucleotides are TGTGCCAGCGGACAGATGAACACTGAAGCTTTCTTT. It yields the protein CASGQMNTEAFF.

The chain is built from TRBV2 and TRBJ1-1; 10 bases line up with TRBD1. The CDR3 is 14 amino acids. J gave up 4 bases and V 5 bases, and 4 bases lay outside the gene matches. Germline CDR1 and CDR2: SNHLY and FYNNEI. CDR3 sequence (DNA): TGTGCCAGCAGTTGGACAGGGGGAGGCACTGAAGCTTTCTTT. Its translation: CASSWTGGGTEAFF.

This chain uses TRBV4-1 with TRBJ1-6; D may be TRBD1 (5 bases). Germline V CDR1 and CDR2: MGHRA, YSYEKL. The CDR3 spans 16 residues. V lost 2 bases and J 8 bases, leaving 16 bases between the germline ends. In DNA, the CDR3 is TGCGCCAGCAGCCAACCCAACCTCGACAGACATTCACCCCTCCACTTT. Translation: CASSQPNLDRHSPLHF.

The chain is built from TRBV28 and TRBJ1-5; TRBD1 is a possible D gene (5 bases). Looked up from germline, CDR1 is MDHEN and CDR2 is SYDVKM. Trimming took off 4 bases at V and 3 bases at J, with 10 bases between the two ends. The CDR3 covers 14 residues. The CDR3 DNA reads TGTGCCAGCAGTTATCCCAGGGACAATCAGCCCCAGCATTTT. Amino acids: CASSYPRDNQPQHF.

This chain links TRBV19 with TRBJ2-3; the match to TRBD1 covers 8 bases. This CDR3 has 16 residues. Germline trimming cut 5 bases from V and 4 bases from J; bases unmatched to any gene: 11. CDR1 and CDR2 (germline): LNHDA, SQIVND (reference sequence). The CDR3 region has the DNA TGTGCCAGTAGTCTCTCAGGGGGCCGGTCCGCAGATACGCAGTATTTT. Its translation is CASSLSGGRSADTQYF.

The V gene is TRBV5-1, the J gene TRBJ1-5; 7 positions agree with TRBD1. J gave up 3 bases and V 4 bases, and 4 bases lay outside the gene matches. From germline, CDR1 is SGHRS and CDR2 YFSETQ. The CDR3 extends over 14 amino acids. CDR3 residues: CASSAGTDNQPQHF. The CDR3 DNA sequence: TGCGCCAGCAGCGCGGGGACAGACAATCAGCCCCAGCATTTT.

The chain links TRBV5-4 to TRBJ2-6; possible D gene TRBD2, 6 bases. The CDR3 covers 16 residues. The V end was cut by 5 bases, the J end by 0 bases, with 12 bases between. Germline CDR1 reads SGHNT; CDR2 reads YYREEE (reference sequence). CDR3 sequence reads: CASSTWGVSGANVLTF. CDR3 sequence (DNA): TGTGCCAGCAGTACTTGGGGGGTCTCTGGGGCCAACGTCCTGACTTTC. Variable domain in full (rest from reference TRBV5-4 and TRBJ2-6): ETGVTQSPTHLIKTRGQQVTLRCSSQSGHNTVSWYQQALGQGPQFIFQYYREEENGRGNFPPRFSGLQFPNYSSELNVNALELDDSALYLCASSTWGVSGANVLTFGAGSRLTVL.

V gene TRBV27 combines with J gene TRBJ2-1; TRBD2 matches at 9 bases. From germline, CDR1 is MNHEY and CDR2 SMNVEV (reference sequence). V lost 8 bases, J lost 2 bases, and 10 bases stayed unmatched. CDR3 length: 16 amino acids. The CDR3 sequence: CASVGASGATYNEQFF. DNA of the CDR3: TGTGCCAGCGTTGGGGCTAGCGGGGCCACCTACAATGAGCAGTTCTTC.

The chain is built from TRBV30 and TRBJ1-2; a possible D gene is TRBD1 (5 bases). The CDR3 contains 13 residues. The V and J ends lost 1 base and 3 bases respectively, with 9 bases between them. CDR1 is GTSNPN, CDR2 SVGIG, per germline (reference sequence). This CDR3 is CAWSAGGYYGYTF. The CDR3 DNA is TGTGCCTGGAGTGCGGGGGGGTACTATGGCTACACCTTC.

The rearrangement joins TRBV7-8 to TRBJ1-2, with a tentative D call TRBD1 (6 bases). V was cut by 5 bases and J by 4 bases, with 17 bases left in between. Per the germline V gene, CDR1 is SGHVS and CDR2 is FQNEAQ. The CDR3 loop spans 15 amino acids. CDR3 coding DNA: TGTGCCAGCAGCGCCAGACACAGGGCTGTCTATGGCTACACCTTC. Its translation: CASSARHRAVYGYTF.

The rearrangement links TRBV5-4 to TRBJ2-1, with 7 bases matching TRBD1. The CDR3 covers 14 residues. Germline V gives CDR1 SGHNT, CDR2 YYREEE (reference sequence). Germline trimming cut 4 bases from V and 5 bases from J; bases unmatched to any gene: 6. The CDR3: CASSQDRDHNEQFF. Written as DNA, the CDR3 is TGTGCCAGCAGCCAAGACAGGGACCACAATGAGCAGTTCTTC.

V usage is TRBV27 and J usage is TRBJ1-5; D might be TRBD1 (6 bases). The germline V gene has CDR1 MNHEY and CDR2 SMNVEV (reference sequence). The CDR3 spans 19 residues. Deletions cut 4 bases from V and 4 bases from J, with 26 bases between. CDR3 in amino acids: CASSSLDRIGFPGNQPQHF. The CDR3 DNA reads TGTGCCAGCAGTTCCTTAGACAGGATTGGATTTCCTGGAAATCAGCCCCAGCATTTT.

This clone came up once. The chain uses TRBV21-1 and TRBJ1-5; TRBD1, as called in the table, went unchecked against the DNA. TRBV21-1 is a known pseudogene. This CDR3 comprises 16 residues. DNA for the CDR3: TGTGCCAGCAGCAAAGGCCTCAGATATAGCAATCAGCCCCAGCATTTT. Protein: CASSKGLRYSNQPQHF.

The chain joins TRBV6-2 or TRBV6-3 to TRBJ2-5; D is unclear. V was cut by 5 bases and J by 5 bases, with 12 bases left in between. CDR3 size: 13 residues. Germline CDR1 reads MNHEY; CDR2 reads SVGEGT. The CDR3 sequence is CASSPTDRETQYF. For the CDR3, the DNA is TGTGCCAGCAGTCCAACAGATCGGGAGACCCAGTACTTC.

This chain uses TRBV3-1 (or the pseudogene TRBV3-2) with TRBJ2-7, with 11 bases lining up with TRBD1. Trimming took 4 bases from V and 3 from J; bases not matched to a gene: 2. Germline V gives CDR1 LGHDT, CDR2 YNNKEL (reference sequence). The CDR3 runs to 14 residues. DNA of the CDR3: TGTGCCAGCAGCCCAGGGACAGGGGGCTACGAGCAGTACTTC. Encoded protein: CASSPGTGGYEQYF.

This chain uses TRBV4-1 with TRBJ1-1; TRBD1 matches 9 bases. CDR1 and CDR2 from the germline V gene are MGHRA and YSYEKL. J gave up 12 bases and V 1 base, and 9 bases lay outside the gene matches. CDR3 length: 14 amino acids. CDR3 amino acids: CASSQVEGQGETFF. The CDR3 DNA follows: TGCGCCAGCAGCCAAGTAGAGGGACAGGGAGAGACTTTCTTT.

In its sample, this clone was seen a few times. J is TRBJ1-3 and V is TRBV9; unclear D gene. Trimming removed 4 bases at V and 9 bases at J, with 8 bases between. The germline V gene encodes CDR1 SGDLS and CDR2 YYNGEE. The CDR3 has 11 residues. CDR3 bases: TGTGCCAGCAGCTCCGTCGGCACCATATATTTT. Its translation: CASSSVGTIYF.

This chain connects TRBV5-6 to TRBJ2-5; D is possibly TRBD1 (5 bases). V lost 2 bases and J 2 bases, leaving 13 bases between the germline ends. The CDR3 runs to 15 residues. Germline CDR1 reads SGHDT; CDR2 reads YYEEEE. The CDR3 DNA follows: TGTGCCAGCAGCTTCTCAGGACACGGACAAGAGACCCAGTACTTC. This codes for CASSFSGHGQETQYF.

V and J are TRBV4-1 and TRBJ2-6; 7 bases are shared with TRBD2. Germline CDR1 MGHRA, CDR2 YSYEKL. The CDR3 consists of 19 residues. The junction had 11 bases not matched to a gene; V was cut back by 1 base and J by 2 bases. CDR3 DNA sequence: TGCGCCAGCAGCCAAGCGCGGACTAGTAATTCAACTGGGGCCAACGTCCTGACTTTC. It yields the protein CASSQARTSNSTGANVLTF.

This chain connects TRBV11-2 to TRBJ1-3; D may be TRBD1 (5 bases). CDR1 is SGHAT, CDR2 FQNNGV, per germline. The CDR3 is 14 residues long. Trimming removed 3 bases from V and 1 base from J, with 7 bases in between. CDR3 in amino acids: CASSFDRSGNTIYF. DNA for the CDR3: TGTGCCAGCAGCTTCGACAGATCTGGAAACACCATATATTTT.

V usage is TRBV19 and J usage is TRBJ1-1; 11 bases are shared with TRBD1. The junction had 6 bases not matched to a gene; V was cut back by 11 bases and J by 4 bases. The V gene's germline CDR1 is LNHDA and CDR2 SQIVND (reference sequence). This CDR3 contains 13 residues. CDR3 region: CAVRTGGGTEAFF. The CDR3 coding sequence is TGTGCCGTCCGGACAGGGGGCGGCACTGAAGCTTTCTTT.

V and J are TRBV11-2 and TRBJ2-3, with TRBD2 identical over 8 bases. Trimming took 7 bases from V and 5 from J; bases not matched to a gene: 17. Germline V gene lookup returns CDR1 SGHAT and CDR2 FQNNGV. This CDR3 spans 17 amino acids. The CDR3 sequence: CASTLGLGGFVGDTQYF. The CDR3 DNA is TGTGCCAGCACTCTGGGACTAGGGGGGTTTGTGGGAGATACGCAGTATTTT.

The chain recombines TRBV4-1 with TRBJ1-2, with a possible D match to TRBD1 (6 bases). Germline assignment: CDR1 MGHRA and CDR2 YSYEKL. The ends were cut back, 1 base at V and 4 bases at J, with 7 bases in the middle. The CDR3 length is 13 residues. This CDR3 reads CASSQATGYGYTF. The CDR3 region has the DNA TGCGCCAGCAGCCAAGCGACAGGCTATGGCTACACCTTC.

This clone has only one observation. The rearrangement joins TRBV19 to TRBJ2-1; D is perhaps TRBD2 (6 bases). Looked up from germline, CDR1 is LNHDA and CDR2 is SQIVND (reference sequence). The CDR3 spans 15 residues. Trimming took off 4 bases at V and 4 bases at J, with 14 bases between the two ends. The CDR3 region has the DNA TGTGCCAGTAGTAAGGAGGGGAAAGGATACAATGAGCAGTTCTTC. Amino acids: CASSKEGKGYNEQFF.